What follows are 27 T cell receptor beta chains derived from one specimen sequenced in a study of blood T cell repertoires in COVID-19. TCRdb's copy holds only in-frame clones and misses some; the assay was immunoSEQ multiplex PCR. The sample shows 300,000 to 450,000 clones, approximately 86% of them seen only once. Sequencing used peripheral blood. The receptors derive from a human donor in a cohort sampled during active COVID-19.

The rearrangement links TRBV7-2 to TRBJ2-1, with a possible D match to TRBD1 (5 bases). This CDR3 has 15 amino acids. The germline V and J ends were trimmed by 3 bases and 1 base, with 10 bases remaining between them. Looked up from germline, CDR1 is SGHTA and CDR2 is FQGNSA. CDR3: CASSLAGPSYNEQFF. CDR3 DNA: TGTGCCAGCAGCTTGGCAGGGCCATCCTACAATGAGCAGTTCTTC.

The chain combines TRBV14 with TRBJ2-2; D might be TRBD1 (6 bases). This CDR3 region has 17 residues. Germline V CDR1 and CDR2: SGHDN, FVKESK. Between the trimmed V and J ends, which lost 0 bases and 2 bases, there was a span of 13 bases. The CDR3 DNA follows: TGTGCCAGCAGCCAAGATAGGGGGTCTGATAACACCGGGGAGCTGTTTTTT. Residues: CASSQDRGSDNTGELFF.

V usage is TRBV13 and J usage is TRBJ2-5, with 9 bases matching TRBD2. CDR1 and CDR2 from the germline V gene are PRHDT and FYEKMQ (reference sequence). This CDR3 is built from 18 residues. V lost 2 bases and J lost 2; bases outside the gene matches: 12. In nucleotides, the CDR3 is TGTGCCAGCAGCTTAAGTCGTGGGCGGGGGGGCCCTCAAGAGACCCAGTACTTC. Translation: CASSLSRGRGGPQETQYF.

The genes are TRBV5-1 and TRBJ2-1; TRBD2 agrees at 12 bases. The J segment lost 5 bases and the V segment lost 4 bases, leaving 4 bases of the junction unmatched. This CDR3 is built from 15 residues. Germline loops: CDR1 SGHRS, CDR2 YFSETQ. CDR3 loop: CASSAGLAGDNEQFF. The CDR3 DNA reads TGCGCCAGCAGCGCGGGACTAGCGGGTGACAATGAGCAGTTCTTC.

V and J are TRBV5-5 and TRBJ2-1, with D unclear. The V end was cut by 4 bases, the J end by 3 bases, with 17 bases between. In germline, CDR1 is SGHKS, CDR2 YYEKEE (reference sequence). The CDR3 sequence is 16 residues long. The CDR3: CASSPDMVYLYNEQFF. Here the CDR3 DNA reads TGTGCCAGCAGCCCTGACATGGTTTATCTCTACAATGAGCAGTTCTTC.

The chain uses TRBV3-1 (or the pseudogene TRBV3-2) and TRBJ1-1; no firm D call. In germline, CDR1 is LGHDT, CDR2 YNNKEL (reference sequence). The CDR3 totals 14 residues. Trimming stripped 5 bases from V and 4 bases from J, with 14 bases between. DNA of the CDR3: TGTGCCAGCAGCGACCTACCCAGCGGCACTGAAGCTTTCTTT. This sequence encodes CASSDLPSGTEAFF.

This chain links TRBV7-8 with TRBJ1-1; 8 positions match TRBD1. The CDR3 has 14 amino acids. The V gene's germline CDR1 is SGHVS and CDR2 FQNEAQ. The trim removed 1 base at V and 3 bases at J, leaving 1 base unmatched. The CDR3 sequence is CASSLEDRDTEAFF. CDR3 bases: TGTGCCAGCAGCTTAGAGGACAGGGACACTGAAGCTTTCTTT.

The chain links TRBV6-5 to TRBJ1-2, with 7 bases lining up with TRBD1. The CDR3 has 14 residues. The germline V gene has CDR1 MNHEY and CDR2 SVGAGI. With V trimmed by 4 bases and J by 3 bases, 5 bases remained unmatched. As DNA, the CDR3 is TGTGCCAGCAGTTCGGTGGGACAGTACTATGGCTACACCTTC. It yields the protein CASSSVGQYYGYTF.

The gene calls are TRBV6-4 and TRBJ2-1; 11 nucleotides agree with TRBD1. Germline CDR1 and CDR2: MRHNA and SNTAGT. V lost 4 bases to trimming and J lost 10 bases; unmatched junction nucleotides: 3. CDR3 length equals 13 residues. Here the CDR3 DNA reads TGTGCCAGCAGTGTCCGGGACAGGGGGGAGCAGTTCTTC. It yields the protein CASSVRDRGEQFF.

In its sample, this clone was seen once. The chain carries TRBV24-1 and TRBJ2-6, with a tentative D call TRBD1 (5 bases). Germline CDR1 is KGHDR and CDR2 is SFDVKD. The CDR3 runs to 16 residues. V was trimmed by 4 bases and J by 4 bases, leaving 13 bases between them. CDR3 in amino acids: CATSDSDTPGANVLTF. Written as DNA, the CDR3 is TGTGCCACCAGTGACTCGGACACCCCCGGGGCCAACGTCCTGACTTTC.

This clone was detected many times. The genes are TRBV19 and TRBJ2-7; 8 positions match TRBD1. Germline CDR1 and CDR2: LNHDA and SQIVND (reference sequence). The V gene end was trimmed by 3 bases and the J gene end by 4 bases; junction bases not matched to a gene: 8. The CDR3 covers 15 residues. The CDR3 sequence is CASSMRGQEGYEQYF. In DNA, the CDR3 is TGTGCCAGTAGTATGAGGGGACAGGAGGGGTACGAGCAGTACTTC.

This clone was detected a few times. The chain employs TRBV6-1 and TRBJ1-1; 11 nucleotides align to TRBD1. CDR3 size: 16 residues. With 4 bases clipped from V and 4 bases from J, the junction kept 8 bases outside the gene matches. Germline CDR1 MNHNS, CDR2 SASEGT. The CDR3 nucleotides are TGTGCCAGCAGTGCCCTATGGACAGGGGGCGGCACTGAAGCTTTCTTT. Its protein product is CASSALWTGGGTEAFF.

J is TRBJ2-7 and V is TRBV25-1; 8 bases are a match to TRBD1. V dropped 8 bases and J dropped 3; count of bases not matched to a gene: 6. Germline CDR1 and CDR2: MGHDK and SYGVNS. The CDR3 runs 13 residues. As DNA, the CDR3 is TGTGCCAGCCAGGGACAGGAGTACTACGAGCAGTACTTC. It translates to CASQGQEYYEQYF.

This CDR3 is CATREDLNTGELFF. The DNA for the CDR3 is TGTGCCACCCGGGAGGACTTAAACACCGGGGAGCTGTTTTTT. The chain recombines TRBV10-3 with TRBJ2-2; 7 bases are shared with TRBD2. The CDR3 loop spans 14 amino acids. With 10 bases clipped from V and 2 bases from J, the junction kept 7 bases outside the gene matches. Germline CDR1 and CDR2: ENHRY and SYGVKD.

This chain uses TRBV6-5 with TRBJ2-1; TRBD2 is a possible D gene (5 bases). The V gene's germline CDR1 is MNHEY and CDR2 SVGAGI. Trimming pared 5 bases from V and 0 bases from J, leaving 8 bases between. The CDR3 has 14 residues. In nucleotides, the CDR3 is TGTGCCAGCAGTCGACTAATCTCCTACAATGAGCAGTTCTTC. Its translation: CASSRLISYNEQFF.

A remark on this clone: Within the sample, other DNA sequences also encode this same CDR3. This rearrangement joins TRBV7-2 to TRBJ2-3, with 14 positions matching TRBD2. Losses at the gene ends were 4 bases for V and 4 bases for J; bases not matched to a gene: 4. This CDR3 is 16 amino acids long. The germline V gene encodes CDR1 SGHTA and CDR2 FQGNSA. In DNA form, the CDR3 reads TGTGCCAGCAGCTCCGGACTAGCGGGAGGCGCAGATACGCAGTATTTT. Amino acids: CASSSGLAGGADTQYF.

The table lists this clone with a few counts. The V and J genes are TRBV9 and TRBJ2-7; 9 bases agree with TRBD1. After removal of 2 bases from V and 2 bases from J, the junction contained 5 bases not matched to a gene. CDR1 and CDR2 from the germline V gene are SGDLS and YYNGEE. This CDR3 spans 15 amino acids. CDR3 nucleotide sequence: TGTGCCAGCAGCGTGTCGGGACAGGGCACCTACGAGCAGTACTTC. Translation: CASSVSGQGTYEQYF.

This clone was found a few times. The rearrangement joins TRBV27 to TRBJ2-7; maybe TRBD1 (6 bases). CDR1 MNHEY and CDR2 SMNVEV come from the germline V gene (reference sequence). Between the trimmed V and J ends, which lost 2 bases and 2 bases, there was a span of 19 bases. CDR3 length: 17 amino acids. The CDR3 bases are TGTGCCAGCAGTTTAGATATGGCATCAGGGGTTGCCTACGAGCAGTACTTC. It yields the protein CASSLDMASGVAYEQYF.

The rearrangement joins TRBV19 to TRBJ1-2; 7 bases fit TRBD1. The J segment lost 7 bases and the V segment lost 5 bases, leaving 4 bases of the junction unmatched. The CDR3 spans 12 residues. Germline V lookup: CDR1 LNHDA, CDR2 SQIVND (reference sequence). CDR3: CASSDRVAGYTF. For the CDR3, the DNA is TGTGCCAGTAGTGACAGGGTTGCTGGCTACACCTTC.

This clone was seen a few times. This sequence joins TRBV19 and TRBJ1-4; 9 bases map to TRBD1. The CDR3 is 16 amino acids. The germline V gene has CDR1 LNHDA and CDR2 SQIVND (reference sequence). The V gene end was trimmed by 3 bases and the J gene end by 3 bases; junction bases not matched to a gene: 5. This CDR3 reads CASSIRWTGANEKLFF. The DNA for the CDR3 is TGTGCCAGTAGTATCCGTTGGACAGGGGCTAATGAAAAACTGTTTTTT.

The chain recombines TRBV28 with TRBJ1-5, with a weak D call TRBD1 (6 bases). CDR1 is MDHEN and CDR2 is SYDVKM in the germline V gene. V lost 5 bases, J lost 4 bases, and 6 bases lay in between. The CDR3 runs 12 residues. CDR3 residues: CASSQGNQPQHF. CDR3 bases: TGTGCCAGCAGTCAGGGGAATCAGCCCCAGCATTTT.

The chain carries TRBV11-2 and TRBJ2-3, with no clear D. CDR3 size: 13 residues. With 5 bases removed from V and 0 bases from J, the gap between germline ends came to 6 bases. Germline CDR1 is SGHAT and CDR2 is FQNNGV. The CDR3 DNA sequence: TGTGCCAGCAGCACACACAGCACAGATACGCAGTATTTT. This translates into CASSTHSTDTQYF.

The chain is built from TRBV30 and TRBJ1-6, with D uncertain. There are 12 residues in the CDR3. V was shortened by 0 bases and J by 9 bases, with 6 bases between the two germline ends. Germline V gene lookup returns CDR1 GTSNPN and CDR2 SVGIG (reference sequence). CDR3 amino acids: CAWSVTVSPLHF. DNA for the CDR3: TGTGCCTGGAGTGTAACGGTTTCACCCCTCCACTTT.

This sequence joins TRBV10-3 and TRBJ2-6, with TRBD1 identical over 7 bases. This CDR3 has 20 residues. Per the germline V gene, CDR1 is ENHRY and CDR2 is SYGVKD. With 1 base clipped from V and 0 bases from J, the junction kept 12 bases outside the gene matches. The CDR3 sequence: CAISEFPRDRVNSGANVLTF. The CDR3, as DNA: TGTGCCATCAGTGAGTTTCCCCGGGACAGAGTCAACTCTGGGGCCAACGTCCTGACTTTC.

This chain joins TRBV4-1 and TRBJ2-1; D perhaps matches TRBD1 (5 bases). Germline-derived CDR1 and CDR2 are MGHRA and YSYEKL. The CDR3 is made up of 19 amino acids. V lost 0 bases, J lost 0 bases, and 18 bases lay in between. CDR3 residues: CASSQDPWQVDSSYNEQFF. DNA of the CDR3: TGCGCCAGCAGCCAAGATCCCTGGCAGGTCGACAGCTCCTACAATGAGCAGTTCTTC.

The chain is built from TRBV23-1 and TRBJ2-1, with D tentatively TRBD2 (5 bases). TRBV23-1 is an ORF, and what it does is uncertain. There are 14 residues in the CDR3. Trimming took 2 bases from V and 7 from J, leaving 12 bases between them. The CDR3 is CASSQGEGRNEQFF. The CDR3 DNA is TGCGCCAGCAGTCAAGGAGAGGGCCGGAATGAGCAGTTCTTC.

The chain links TRBV28 to TRBJ1-3, with a possible D match to TRBD1 (6 bases). This CDR3 has 14 amino acids. Germline CDR1 is MDHEN and CDR2 is SYDVKM. V was pared by 7 bases and J by 0 bases, with 10 bases between. The CDR3 DNA sequence: TGTGCCAGCACCTCACAGGGCTCTGGAAACACCATATATTTT. It yields the protein CASTSQGSGNTIYF.